The subject of this entry is one TCR beta chain. This entry comes from a study of cytomegalovirus exposure and HLA in healthy donors. Researchers ran the PCR with 60 Vbeta and 13 Jbeta primers. Original data processing: Later, tens of millions of unique TCR beta chains were counted in an analysis, and 8.5 million to 13 million of them were shared. Clones were read by immunoSEQ multiplex PCR, and TCRdb kept only the in-frame ones, dropping some. The V and J calls and clone size were taken over from that table, and D and trimming were inferred from the DNA. The data hold some 140,000 clones, with roughly 77% observed a single time. This CDR3 is 13 amino acids long. In germline, CDR1 is LNHDA, CDR2 SQIVND (reference sequence). Trimming shortened V by 7 bases and J by 4 bases, and 8 bases separated the two germline ends.

The clonotype comes from a female donor in good health and CMV-seronegative. Sequenced material: PBMCs. The V and J genes are TRBV19 and TRBJ2-6; D gene unclear. The CDR3: CASNPRGANVLTF. CDR3 sequence (DNA): TGTGCCAGTAACCCCAGGGGGGCCAACGTCCTGACTTTC.